One sample yielded the 8 T cell receptor beta chains listed below, sequenced in a study of Ad26.COV2.S vaccination and SARS-CoV-2 variants. Regarding treatment: around 19 received Ad26.COV2.S at low or high dose, single or two shots; 5 received placebo; per-sample allocation not given. Following the first vaccine or placebo injection, samples were taken on day 63. Generated by immunoSEQ multiplex PCR, the TCRdb table keeps only in-frame clones and is missing some. This table holds roughly 330,000 clones, roughly 90% found once. Here the sequenced sample was peripheral blood, taken in a trial of Ad26.COV2.S vaccine versus placebo. These receptors all come from a person aged 18 to 65 who received the Ad26.COV2.S COVID-19 vaccine or a placebo.

V gene TRBV2 combines with J gene TRBJ1-2; 8 nucleotides align to TRBD1. Germline-derived CDR1 and CDR2 are SNHLY and FYNNEI. After removal of 5 bases from V and 8 bases from J, the junction contained 7 bases not matched to a gene. The CDR3 contains 13 residues. For the CDR3, the DNA is TGTGCCAGCAGTCCCCAGGGGGCGTACGGCTACACCTTC. The encoded protein is CASSPQGAYGYTF.

This chain uses TRBV2 with TRBJ2-7; D is undetermined. CDR3 length: 15 residues. The V and J ends lost 4 bases and 2 bases respectively, with 15 bases between them. Germline lookup yields CDR1 SNHLY and CDR2 FYNNEI. CDR3 sequence: CASSVYRDKTYEQYF. DNA for the CDR3: TGTGCCAGCAGTGTGTATAGGGATAAGACCTACGAGCAGTACTTC.

V usage is TRBV29-1 and J usage is TRBJ1-1; 10 nucleotides match TRBD1. This CDR3 is built from 14 residues. Germline loops: CDR1 SQVTM, CDR2 ANQGSEA. J lost 2 bases, V lost 6 bases, and 6 bases had no gene match. The CDR3 reads CSVRTGGRNTEAFF. The CDR3 region has the DNA TGCAGCGTCAGGACAGGGGGGCGCAACACTGAAGCTTTCTTT.

The chain couples TRBV5-5 to TRBJ2-6; D is undetermined. Trimming shortened V by 4 bases and J by 4 bases, and 9 bases separated the two germline ends. The CDR3 runs 14 residues. The germline CDR1 and CDR2 sequences are SGHKS and YYEKEE (reference sequence). CDR3 sequence (DNA): TGTGCCAGCAGCCCCAGCCCCGGGGCCAACGTCCTGACTTTC. This translates into CASSPSPGANVLTF.

A note on this clone: Other DNA sequences of this sample code for an identical CDR3. This chain joins TRBV9 and TRBJ1-3, with D hard to call. Trimming shortened V by 2 bases and J by 1 base, and 7 bases separated the two germline ends. CDR1 is SGDLS and CDR2 is YYNGEE in the germline V gene. The CDR3 contains 14 residues. In nucleotides, the CDR3 is TGTGCCAGCAGCGTGGGCAGTTCTGGAAACACCATATATTTT. Its translation: CASSVGSSGNTIYF.

This clone was picked up a small number of times. V is TRBV10-1 and J is TRBJ1-5; D uncertain. Trimming left V 7 bases short and J 1 base short, with 8 bases between. The CDR3 extends over 13 amino acids. Germline V gives CDR1 WNHNN, CDR2 SYGVQD (reference sequence). The CDR3 DNA reads as TGCGCCAGCACGGGGATAAGCAATCAGCCCCAGCATTTT. Protein product: CASTGISNQPQHF.

The chain carries TRBV28 and TRBJ2-5; D not resolved. CDR1 is MDHEN, CDR2 SYDVKM, per germline. The length of the CDR3 is 13 residues. Trimming took off 3 bases at V and 4 bases at J, with 9 bases between the two ends. The chain's CDR3 is CASSLGQVETQYF. The DNA for the CDR3 is TGTGCCAGCAGTTTGGGCCAGGTAGAGACCCAGTACTTC.

The V and J genes are TRBV9 and TRBJ2-7; D might be TRBD2 (6 bases). Germline V gene sequence: CDR1 SGDLS, CDR2 YYNGEE. This CDR3 is built from 14 residues. The V end lost 4 bases, the J end lost 0 bases, and 11 bases lay between the germline ends. CDR3 nucleotide sequence: TGTGCCAGCAGCACGGGGGTTCTCTCCTACGAGCAGTACTTC. It specifies CASSTGVLSYEQYF.